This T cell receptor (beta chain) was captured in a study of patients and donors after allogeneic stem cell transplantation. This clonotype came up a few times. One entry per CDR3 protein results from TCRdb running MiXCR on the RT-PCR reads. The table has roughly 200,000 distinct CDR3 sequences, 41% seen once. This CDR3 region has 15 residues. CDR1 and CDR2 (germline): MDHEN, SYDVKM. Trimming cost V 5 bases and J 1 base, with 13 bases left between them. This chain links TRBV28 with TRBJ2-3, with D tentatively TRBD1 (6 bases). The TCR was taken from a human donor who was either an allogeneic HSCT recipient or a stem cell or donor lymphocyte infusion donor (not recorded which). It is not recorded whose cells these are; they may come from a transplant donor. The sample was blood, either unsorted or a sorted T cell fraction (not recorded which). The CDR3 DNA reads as TGTGCCAGCAGTGGGGACACTGCGCGCACAGATACGCAGTATTTT. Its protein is CASSGDTARTDTQYF.